This TCR beta chain came from a study of patients and donors after allogeneic stem cell transplantation. CDR3 length: 15 amino acids. V shed 2 bases and J shed 4 bases, with 14 bases lying between them. TCRdb re-derived calls from the RT-PCR reads in MiXCR, one entry per CDR3 protein. This sample yields under 200,000 distinct CDR3 sequences, of which about 29% are seen a single time; 3.2% belongs to the top ten. This clonotype was seen many times. The sequence was collected from a human donor who was either an allogeneic HSCT recipient or a stem cell or donor lymphocyte infusion donor (not recorded which). It is not recorded whose cells these are; they may come from a transplant donor. The specimen was blood, either unsorted or a sorted T cell fraction (not recorded which). This chain uses TRBV12-3 or TRBV12-4 with TRBJ1-2; D is unresolved. The CDR3 loop is CASSLRGGTSYGYTF. The CDR3 bases are TGTGCCAGCAGTTTAAGAGGTGGAACCTCCTATGGCTACACCTTC.